Below are 9 T cell receptor beta chains sequenced from a single sample in a study of spatial heterogeneity in lung cancer (dated by TCRdb to about 2019). The library relied on 5' RACE. Sequencing relied on a NextSeq 500. TCRdb handled the public reads itself, with Q25 trimming in fastp and clone calling in MiXCR, and kept productive beta chains. Each record represents a unique CDR3 protein, reported with the most common genes and DNA among its rows. For this sample the table gives about 52,000 distinct CDR3 sequences, of which less than 9% were detected only once. The ten largest account for 35% of the sample. The time point label for this specimen denotes: blood at routine non-recurrence follow-up after resection. For TCR sequencing, whole RNA was extracted from tumor and nontumor lung tissue, or from cryopreserved PBMC samples, and no cell sorting was done. The specimen was PBMCs, collected at follow-up. The receptors derive from a female donor with early-stage non-small cell lung cancer.

In this sample, this clonotype turned up many times. The V gene is TRBV21-1, the J gene TRBJ1-1; TRBD1 is taken as the D call from the table, unchecked against the DNA. TRBV21-1 is an annotated pseudogene. The CDR3 loop spans 16 amino acids. The CDR3 nucleotides read TGTGCCAGCAGCCAAAGGGACAGGTTGGTGAACACTGAAGCTTTCTTT. Translated: CASSQRDRLVNTEAFF.

This clonotype has ten or more counts. The J gene is TRBJ2-6, the V gene TRBV11-2, with a tentative D call TRBD1 (5 bases). V lost 6 bases and J 4 bases, leaving 16 bases between the germline ends. This CDR3 has 16 residues. CDR1 is SGHAT, CDR2 FQNNGV, per germline. Here the CDR3 reads CASRKPGFSGANVLTF. CDR3 in DNA: TGTGCCAGCAGAAAACCAGGGTTCTCCGGGGCCAACGTCCTGACTTTC.

This chain uses TRBV29-1 with TRBJ1-2, with D maybe TRBD1 (6 bases). Trimming removed 4 bases from V and 6 bases from J, with 15 bases in between. This CDR3 spans 13 amino acids. The germline V gene has CDR1 SQVTM and CDR2 ANQGSEA. The CDR3 is CSVVLQGRNGYTF. The CDR3 bases are TGCAGCGTTGTTTTACAGGGTAGGAATGGCTACACCTTC.

The chain recombines TRBV5-4 with TRBJ1-2, with D tentatively TRBD1 (6 bases). Germline-derived CDR1 and CDR2 are SGHNT and YYREEE (reference sequence). The CDR3 runs 15 residues. V was trimmed by 0 bases and J by 4 bases, leaving 13 bases between them. This chain's CDR3 is CASSLGLGAAYGYTF. CDR3 coding DNA: TGTGCCAGCAGCTTGGGGTTGGGGGCGGCCTATGGCTACACCTTC.

This clonotype has at least ten counts. The chain couples TRBV4-1 to TRBJ2-3, with 7 bases aligning to TRBD1. The CDR3 contains 17 residues. J lost 0 bases, V lost 0 bases, and 6 bases had no gene match. Germline CDR1 MGHRA, CDR2 YSYEKL. The CDR3 DNA reads TGCGCCAGCAGCCAAGAGGCAGGGGGATCTAGCACAGATACGCAGTATTTT. The encoded protein is CASSQEAGGSSTDTQYF.

This clonotype was recorded at least ten times. This chain joins TRBV5-1 and TRBJ1-1; 7 bases are a match to TRBD1. This CDR3 is 13 amino acids long. V lost 7 bases to trimming and J lost 3 bases; unmatched junction nucleotides: 6. Per germline, CDR1 SGHRS and CDR2 YFSETQ. DNA for the CDR3: TGCGCCAGCGCGAGTACAGGGGACACTGAAGCTTTCTTT. It encodes CASASTGDTEAFF.

The rearrangement links TRBV5-6 to TRBJ2-5; 7 bases agree with TRBD2. Losses at the gene ends were 5 bases for V and 2 bases for J; bases not matched to a gene: 0. There are 12 residues in the CDR3. Looked up from germline, CDR1 is SGHDT and CDR2 is YYEEEE. The CDR3 loop reads CASRRGQETQYF. The CDR3 nucleotides read TGTGCCAGCAGGCGGGGGCAAGAGACCCAGTACTTC.

This clonotype was seen repeatedly, ten times or more. The chain recombines TRBV5-1 with TRBJ2-3, with D perhaps TRBD2 (6 bases). The V and J ends lost 0 bases and 3 bases respectively, with 14 bases between them. Germline CDR1 is SGHRS and CDR2 is YFSETQ. This CDR3 spans 16 amino acids. The DNA for the CDR3 is TGCGCCAGCAGCTTGGAGGAGGGACTCTCAACAGATACGCAGTATTTT. This gives the protein CASSLEEGLSTDTQYF.

This clonotype appeared many times. The CDR3 region is CASSTPGQAYEQYF. The CDR3 bases are TGTGCCAGCAGCACTCCGGGACAGGCCTACGAGCAGTACTTC. The V gene is TRBV28, the J gene TRBJ2-7; TRBD1 agrees at 8 bases. V shed 6 bases, J shed 2 bases, and the junction held 6 bases outside the gene matches. Germline CDR1 reads MDHEN; CDR2 reads SYDVKM. CDR3 size: 14 residues.